These 16 T cell receptor beta chains came from one sample sequenced in a study of blood T cell repertoires in COVID-19. The repertoire was sequenced with immunoSEQ multiplex PCR; TCRdb's copy has only in-frame clones and lacks some. The sample has 200,000 to 250,000 clones, over 70% seen once; the top ten hold 4.5% to 7%. The material sequenced was peripheral blood. The receptors shown here come from a woman aged 70-85 years with acute or convalescent COVID-19.

This rearrangement joins TRBV6-5 to TRBJ2-7; 8 positions agree with TRBD2. The CDR3 sequence is 14 residues long. With 8 bases clipped from V and 6 bases from J, the junction kept 12 bases outside the gene matches. Per the germline V gene, CDR1 is MNHEY and CDR2 is SVGAGI. The CDR3 loop is CASSRTGTRGEQYF. The CDR3, as DNA: TGTGCCAGCTCCCGAACCGGGACTAGGGGCGAGCAGTACTTC.

V and J are TRBV21-1 and TRBJ2-2; whether TRBD2, the table's D call, matches the DNA was not checked. TRBV21-1 represents a pseudogene. The CDR3 is 15 amino acids. The CDR3: CASSKGRTNTGELFF. The CDR3 bases are TGTGCCAGCAGCAAAGGGCGGACGAACACCGGGGAGCTGTTTTTT.

The J gene is TRBJ2-3, the V gene TRBV11-2, with 11 bases lining up with TRBD2. Germline V gene sequence: CDR1 SGHAT, CDR2 FQNNGV. This CDR3 is built from 15 residues. The V gene end was trimmed by 5 bases and the J gene end by 1 base; junction bases not matched to a gene: 2. This chain's CDR3 is CASSLAGGGTDTQYF. The CDR3 DNA reads as TGTGCCAGCAGCCTAGCGGGAGGAGGCACAGATACGCAGTATTTT.

As DNA, the CDR3 is TGTGCCAGCAGTTTGGGGGGGGACGACGAGCAGTACTTC. Translating it yields CASSLGGDDEQYF. The rearrangement joins TRBV12-3 or TRBV12-4 to TRBJ2-7; 7 nucleotides line up with TRBD2. V shed 3 bases, J shed 5 bases, and the junction held 4 bases outside the gene matches. The length of the CDR3 is 13 residues.

This clone occurred once. The J gene is TRBJ1-4, the V gene TRBV18, with no clear D. The CDR3 sequence is 16 residues long. Germline assignment: CDR1 KGHSH and CDR2 LQKENI. V lost 3 bases and J lost 0, with 11 bases in between. The CDR3 DNA is TGTGCCAGCTCACCCTTGGCGACTACAACTAATGAAAAACTGTTTTTT. Translating gives CASSPLATTTNEKLFF.

The chain combines TRBV7-8 with TRBJ2-7; 8 nucleotides line up with TRBD1. Germline V gene data show CDR1 as SGHVS and CDR2 as FQNEAQ. V shed 3 bases and J 5 bases; nucleotides not matched to a gene: 3. CDR3 length: 13 residues. The CDR3 sequence: CASSLDRENEQYF. The CDR3 DNA follows: TGTGCCAGCAGCTTGGACAGGGAAAACGAGCAGTACTTC.

The rearrangement links TRBV3-1 (or the pseudogene TRBV3-2) to TRBJ2-3; TRBD2 matches at 11 bases. Germline V lookup: CDR1 LGHDT, CDR2 YNNKEL (reference sequence). V was clipped by 4 bases and J by 7 bases; unmatched bases: 10. This CDR3 comprises 16 residues. CDR3 loop: CASSRSTSGSAHTQYF. The DNA of the CDR3 is TGTGCCAGCAGCCGTTCAACTAGCGGGAGTGCACATACGCAGTATTTT.

V usage is TRBV28 and J usage is TRBJ2-3, with TRBD2 identical over 10 bases. Germline CDR1 reads MDHEN; CDR2 reads SYDVKM. V lost 5 bases, J lost 4 bases, and 9 bases stayed unmatched. This CDR3 spans 16 amino acids. Written as DNA, the CDR3 is TGTGCCAGCAGTAAATCTAGCGGGAGTGGGTCAGATACGCAGTATTTT. Translated: CASSKSSGSGSDTQYF.

This sequence joins TRBV5-1 and TRBJ1-2, with 10 bases matching TRBD1. Germline-derived CDR1 and CDR2 are SGHRS and YFSETQ. The CDR3 loop spans 13 amino acids. V was pared by 4 bases and J by 6 bases, with 3 bases of the junction left unmatched. This CDR3 is CASSGGQGDGYTF. CDR3 nucleotide sequence: TGCGCCAGCAGCGGTGGACAGGGGGATGGCTACACCTTC.

V is TRBV6-5 and J is TRBJ2-7, with 7 bases that match TRBD1. V lost 6 bases to trimming and J lost 4 bases; unmatched junction nucleotides: 12. The CDR3 has 15 amino acids. Germline V lookup: CDR1 MNHEY, CDR2 SVGAGI. Written as DNA, the CDR3 is TGTGCCAGCAGACGCCTTAAAGGGGGCGGGTACGAGCAGTACTTC. It translates to CASRRLKGGGYEQYF.

This chain uses TRBV30 with TRBJ1-6, with D possibly TRBD1 on 6 matching bases. The CDR3 has 13 residues. Trimming removed 5 bases at V and 5 bases at J, with 10 bases between. Per germline, CDR1 GTSNPN and CDR2 SVGIG (reference sequence). The CDR3 region is CAWGTGNNSPLHF. The CDR3 DNA follows: TGTGCCTGGGGCACAGGGAATAATTCACCCCTCCACTTT.

The rearrangement links TRBV13 to TRBJ2-7; TRBD2 matches 7 bases. After removal of 5 bases from V and 4 bases from J, the junction contained 8 bases not matched to a gene. This CDR3 contains 14 residues. In germline, CDR1 is PRHDT, CDR2 FYEKMQ (reference sequence). The chain's CDR3 is CASSPRTSRYEQYF. CDR3 DNA sequence: TGTGCCAGCAGCCCCCGGACTAGTCGGTACGAGCAGTACTTC. The full variable domain, with the rest looked up from reference TRBV13 and TRBJ2-7, is AAGVIQSPRHLIKEKRETATLKCYPIPRHDTVYWYQQGPGQDPQFLISFYEKMQSDKGSIPDRFSAQQFSDYHSELNMSSLELGDSALYFCASSPRTSRYEQYFGPGTRLTVT.

CDR3 loop: CASSLVGRGSPYNEQFF. In DNA form, the CDR3 reads TGTGCCAGCAGCTTAGTGGGTCGGGGTAGCCCCTACAATGAGCAGTTCTTC. The J gene is TRBJ2-1, the V gene TRBV7-2, with a tentative D call TRBD2 (5 bases). The CDR3 totals 17 residues. V was trimmed by 1 base and J by 2 bases, leaving 15 bases between them. From germline, CDR1 is SGHTA and CDR2 FQGNSA.

The chain is built from TRBV3-1 (or the pseudogene TRBV3-2) and TRBJ2-3; unclear D gene. V was cut by 1 base and J by 2 bases, with 7 bases left in between. CDR3 length equals 14 residues. The V gene's germline CDR1 is LGHDT and CDR2 YNNKEL (reference sequence). CDR3 residues: CASSQAQNTDTQYF. The CDR3 nucleotides read TGTGCCAGCAGCCAAGCACAGAACACAGATACGCAGTATTTT.

The chain links TRBV24-1 to TRBJ2-3; 9 nucleotides agree with TRBD2. Looked up from germline, CDR1 is KGHDR and CDR2 is SFDVKD. The junction had 8 bases not matched to a gene; V was cut back by 6 bases and J by 2 bases. CDR3 length: 16 amino acids. CDR3 sequence: CATSPTREGVTDTQYF. Here the CDR3 DNA reads TGTGCCACCAGTCCGACGCGGGAGGGAGTCACAGATACGCAGTATTTT.

The V gene is TRBV5-1, the J gene TRBJ2-2; TRBD2 matches 7 bases. CDR3 length: 14 residues. J lost 5 bases, V lost 5 bases, and 6 bases had no gene match. CDR1 is SGHRS and CDR2 is YFSETQ in the germline V gene. As DNA, the CDR3 is TGCGCCAGCAGGCTGGGGAGGGAGACCGGGGAGCTGTTTTTT. Translated, it gives CASRLGRETGELFF.